A single sample is the source of the 10 T cell receptor beta chains below, sequenced in a study of PD-1 blockade in classical Hodgkin lymphoma. Measured with immunoSEQ multiplex PCR; TCRdb has only the in-frame clones, and not every one. The table lists about 93,000 clones, around nine tenths of them singletons. All patients experienced relapse after autologous stem cell transplantation, and brentuximab vedotin exposure was variable. The sample in question was peripheral blood mononuclear cells (PBMCs), obtained before the second cycle of nivolumab. The source of these receptors is a human donor with classical Hodgkin lymphoma.

The chain joins TRBV19 to TRBJ2-4; D is possibly TRBD1 or TRBD2 (5 bases each). This CDR3 has 16 amino acids. Between the trimmed V and J ends, which lost 4 bases and 0 bases, there was a span of 13 bases. Per germline, CDR1 LNHDA and CDR2 SQIVND (reference sequence). CDR3 in amino acids: CASSNRGRLAKNIQYF. DNA for the CDR3: TGTGCCAGTAGTAATCGGGGCAGATTAGCCAAAAACATTCAGTACTTC.

The chain recombines TRBV6-5 with TRBJ2-7, with unresolved D. Germline V gene data show CDR1 as MNHEY and CDR2 as SVGAGI. V lost 7 bases and J 3 bases, leaving 10 bases between the germline ends. This CDR3 contains 12 residues. The CDR3, as DNA: TGTGCCAGCATCGGAGAAGACTACGAGCAGTACTTC. Translation gives CASIGEDYEQYF.

This chain links TRBV9 with TRBJ1-1; 10 bases are shared with TRBD1. The CDR3 is 15 amino acids. The V and J ends lost 3 bases and 5 bases, in that order; junction bases with no gene match: 7. Per the germline V gene, CDR1 is SGDLS and CDR2 is YYNGEE. For the CDR3, the DNA is TGTGCCAGCAGCGAGAGGGGACAGGGGTTGACTGAAGCTTTCTTT. It codes for CASSERGQGLTEAFF.

This clone was detected once. This rearrangement joins TRBV9 to TRBJ2-3; 7 nucleotides align to TRBD1. CDR1 and CDR2 (germline): SGDLS, YYNGEE. The CDR3 extends over 15 amino acids. Trimming took 4 bases from V and 0 from J; bases not matched to a gene: 5. The CDR3 region has the DNA TGTGCCAGCAGCCCGGACAGGTTAAGCACAGATACGCAGTATTTT. This translates into CASSPDRLSTDTQYF.

V usage is TRBV4-1 and J usage is TRBJ2-1; D may correspond to TRBD1 or TRBD2 (5 bases each). CDR3 size: 20 residues. CDR1 and CDR2 (germline): MGHRA, YSYEKL. V was cut by 1 base and J by 0 bases, with 22 bases left in between. CDR3 region: CASSQGLGLASSRSYNEQFF. CDR3 coding DNA: TGCGCCAGCAGCCAAGGCCTGGGGCTAGCTAGCTCCCGCTCCTACAATGAGCAGTTCTTC.

This rearrangement joins TRBV7-3 to TRBJ2-1; the match to TRBD2 covers 8 bases. The CDR3 contains 16 residues. Germline loops: CDR1 SGHTA, CDR2 FQGTGA. V lost 2 bases and J lost 6; bases outside the gene matches: 9. DNA for the CDR3: TGTGCCAGCAGCTTAGGGGAATTTACTAGCGGCAATGAGCAGTTCTTC. Translated: CASSLGEFTSGNEQFF. Variable domain in full (rest from reference TRBV7-3 and TRBJ2-1): GAGVSQTPSNKVTEKGKYVELRCDPISGHTALYWYRQSLGQGPEFLIYFQGTGAADDSGLPNDRFFAVRPEGSVSTLKIQRTERGDSAVYLCASSLGEFTSGNEQFFGPGTRLTVL.

The chain employs TRBV19 and TRBJ2-2, with 7 positions matching TRBD1. Germline CDR1 and CDR2: LNHDA and SQIVND (reference sequence). The junction had 9 bases not matched to a gene; V was cut back by 7 bases and J by 4 bases. The CDR3 has 15 residues. CDR3 sequence: CASTLPGQTTGELFF. As DNA, the CDR3 is TGTGCCAGTACCCTACCGGGACAGACCACCGGGGAGCTGTTTTTT.

This clone occurred many times. This chain joins TRBV29-1 and TRBJ2-5; D might be TRBD1 (6 bases). CDR1 is SQVTM, CDR2 ANQGSEA, per germline. V was clipped by 7 bases and J by 5 bases, with 17 bases between them. This CDR3 has 13 residues. CDR3 sequence reads: CSAGDTRLETQYF. As DNA, the CDR3 is TGCAGCGCCGGGGACACACGACTCGAGACCCAGTACTTC.

The chain recombines TRBV7-9 with TRBJ1-1, with 8 bases lining up with TRBD1. The length of the CDR3 is 17 residues. V lost 5 bases and J lost 5; bases outside the gene matches: 16. Germline V CDR1 and CDR2: SEHNR, FQNEAQ (reference sequence). The CDR3 nucleotides are TGTGCCAGCAGCCCTCAGGGGACAGGTGCGCGGGGGACTGAAGCTTTCTTT. Amino acids: CASSPQGTGARGTEAFF.

The chain uses TRBV12-5 and TRBJ1-1, with D unclear. The V and J ends lost 1 base and 7 bases respectively, with 13 bases between them. Germline V gene sequence: CDR1 LGHNT, CDR2 FRNRAP. The CDR3 runs 14 residues. For the CDR3, the DNA is TGTGCTAGTGGTTTGGCCCCCCATGGTGGTGAAGCTTTCTTT. It codes for CASGLAPHGGEAFF.